These 3 T cell receptor beta chains were all obtained from the same sample, sequenced in a study of CD8 T cells in Susac syndrome. An amount of RNA that ranged from roughly 0.5 to 1 ug was reverse transcribed with random hexamers. TCRdb analysed the immunoSEQ multiplex PCR reads with MiXCR anew, one entry per CDR3 protein. The table records approximately 120,000 distinct CDR3 sequences, around 96% of them present only once. The sequenced sample consisted of CD4+ T cells from PBMCs. The receptors were sampled from a human donor in good health.

The genes are TRBV5-6 and TRBJ2-6; D possibly uses TRBD1 or TRBD2 (5 bases each). This CDR3 has 19 residues. The ends were cut back, 1 base at V and 4 bases at J, with 21 bases in the middle. The V gene's germline CDR1 is SGHDT and CDR2 YYEEEE. The CDR3 reads CASSLFEKGPRLGANVLTF. The DNA for the CDR3 is TGTGCCAGCAGCTTGTTTGAGAAGGGACCCCGGCTCGGGGCCAACGTCCTGACTTTC.

This clonotype was counted once. This chain joins TRBV20-1 and TRBJ2-5, with D possibly matching TRBD2 (6 bases). This CDR3 is 15 amino acids long. Germline CDR1 is DFQATT and CDR2 is SNEGSKA (reference sequence). V lost 0 bases and J lost 2, with 13 bases in between. The CDR3, as DNA: TGCAGTGCTAGAGATCTGGCTAGCGTACAAGAGACCCAGTACTTC. It specifies CSARDLASVQETQYF.

A single count supports this clonotype. The CDR3 reads CASSQDGLSTDTQYF. The CDR3 DNA sequence: TGTGCCAGCAGCCAAGATGGGCTATCCACAGATACGCAGTATTTT. This chain links TRBV3-1 with TRBJ2-3; D not certain. Germline V lookup: CDR1 LGHDT, CDR2 YNNKEL (reference sequence). V was trimmed by 0 bases and J by 2 bases, leaving 9 bases between them. This CDR3 is built from 15 residues.